The 9 T cell receptor beta chains below were found in one sample sequenced in a study of blood T cell repertoires in COVID-19. Sequenced by immunoSEQ multiplex PCR; TCRdb stores in-frame clones only, minus some. The data contain around 500,000 clones, 88% of them singletons. The sample taken for sequencing was PBMCs or T cells enriched from blood (not recorded which). The receptors were sampled from a woman in her sixties or seventies who had recovered from COVID-19.

The chain is built from TRBV28 and TRBJ2-5; TRBD2 matches 13 bases. Trimming took 5 bases from V and 2 from J; bases not matched to a gene: 2. Germline lookup yields CDR1 MDHEN and CDR2 SYDVKM. The CDR3 is made up of 15 amino acids. In nucleotides, the CDR3 is TGTGCCAGCAGTGGACTAGCGGGGGTGCAAGAGACCCAGTACTTC. Protein: CASSGLAGVQETQYF.

The chain joins TRBV3-1 (or the pseudogene TRBV3-2) to TRBJ2-2, with 16 bases matching TRBD2. Germline values: CDR1 LGHDT, CDR2 YNNKEL (reference sequence). Trimming took 4 bases from V and 7 from J; bases not matched to a gene: 3. This CDR3 comprises 16 residues. CDR3 loop: CASSPGTSGGVGELFF. Written as DNA, the CDR3 is TGTGCCAGCAGCCCCGGGACTAGCGGGGGGGTCGGGGAGCTGTTTTTT.

The rearrangement uses TRBV5-1 and TRBJ2-7, with D possibly TRBD2 on 7 matching bases. With 4 bases removed from V and 2 bases from J, the gap between germline ends came to 16 bases. Germline V gene data show CDR1 as SGHRS and CDR2 as YFSETQ. The CDR3 is made up of 15 amino acids. CDR3 residues: CASSRAGQLTYEQYF. CDR3 nucleotides: TGCGCCAGCAGCCGAGCGGGACAATTAACCTACGAGCAGTACTTC.

The chain recombines TRBV5-6 with TRBJ1-5, with 7 bases that match TRBD1. CDR1 is SGHDT and CDR2 is YYEEEE in the germline V gene. The CDR3 has 16 residues. Germline trimming cut 2 bases from V and 2 bases from J; bases unmatched to any gene: 7. The CDR3 DNA is TGTGCCAGCAGCTTATTTCCTGACAGGGGCAATCAGCCCCAGCATTTT. It yields the protein CASSLFPDRGNQPQHF.

V and J are TRBV21-1 and TRBJ1-1; the D call TRBD1 from the table was never checked on the DNA. TRBV21-1 is a recognized pseudogene. The CDR3 sequence is 16 residues long. CDR3 protein: CASSKSRRVRRTEAFF. DNA of the CDR3: TGTGCCAGCAGCAAATCACGCAGGGTGAGGAGAACTGAAGCTTTCTTT.

The J gene is TRBJ2-7, the V gene TRBV11-2, with D possibly TRBD1 on 6 matching bases. The CDR3 covers 16 residues. CDR1 SGHAT and CDR2 FQNNGV come from the germline V gene. The V and J ends lost 5 bases and 0 bases respectively, with 17 bases between them. The CDR3, as DNA: TGTGCCAGCAGCGTCACCGGGCAGGGGAGCTCCTACGAGCAGTACTTC. It yields the protein CASSVTGQGSSYEQYF.

The chain links TRBV19 to TRBJ2-7, with TRBD2 as a possible D gene (6 bases). The CDR3 has 14 amino acids. Trimming left V 10 bases short and J 0 bases short, with 16 bases between. Germline CDR1 reads LNHDA; CDR2 reads SQIVND (reference sequence). CDR3 nucleotide sequence: TGTGCCACCGGTCCCCTAGCGAACTCCTACGAGCAGTACTTC. Amino acid sequence: CATGPLANSYEQYF.

J is TRBJ2-7 and V is TRBV5-1; 11 bases are a match to TRBD1. There are 14 residues in the CDR3. Unmatched junction bases numbered 3, after V lost 3 bases and J lost 4 bases. The germline V gene encodes CDR1 SGHRS and CDR2 YFSETQ. This chain's CDR3 is CASSWTGGQYEQYF. CDR3 bases: TGCGCCAGCAGCTGGACAGGGGGCCAATACGAGCAGTACTTC.

The V gene is TRBV21-1, the J gene TRBJ1-3. TRBV21-1 is assigned pseudogene status. The CDR3 loop spans 16 amino acids. Here the CDR3 reads CASSKVAGPLGNTIYF. Written as DNA, the CDR3 is TGTGCCAGCAGCAAAGTGGCGGGGCCCCTTGGAAACACCATATATTTT.